Listed below are T cell receptor beta chains from one sample, sequenced in a study of human T cells and chemical hapten exposure. Each CDR3 protein gets one entry after TCRdb re-called the 5' RACE reads with MiXCR. The sample lists about 140,000 distinct CDR3 sequences, 3.5% to 5% occurring once. The receptor source for this set is a female donor in good health. Both conserved end residues are part of each CDR3. D genes are given only for firm matches. Clone sizes are given selectively: once, few, many, or a class where the clone is expanded.

D gene | J gene | clone size | V gene | CDR3 DNA | CDR3 protein
TRBD1 | TRBJ2-5 | many | TRBV28 | TGTGCCAGCACCCTGGGACAGGGGGCCTGGGAGACCCAGTACTTC | CASTLGQGAWETQYF
- | TRBJ2-7 | few | TRBV10-1 | TGCGCCTTCCGGGCCGAAAAGAGGGAATTC | CAFRAEKREF
- | TRBJ1-3 | many | TRBV2 | TGTGCCAGCAGTGAAGGCAGTGGTTACTCTGGAAACACCATATATTTT | CASSEGSGYSGNTIYF
- | TRBJ2-7 | - | TRBV14 | TGTGCCAGCAGCCAATCTCGCGCGTCCCGCGAGCAGTACTTC | CASSQSRASREQYF
TRBD2 | TRBJ2-2 | few | TRBV29-1 | TGCAGCGTCCGGGGGGGGTCGGGAAACACCGGGGAGCTGTTTTTT | CSVRGGSGNTGELFF
- | TRBJ1-1 | many | TRBV24-1 | TGTGCCACCAGTGATTTCACTATGAACACTGAAGCTTTCTTT | CATSDFTMNTEAFF
- | TRBJ2-7 | few | TRBV5-1 | TGCGCCAGCAGCACGGGCGGGGGCGAGGGCTACGAGCAGTACTTC | CASSTGGGEGYEQYF
- | TRBJ1-2 | many | TRBV29-1 | TGCAGCGTTGAGTCCCAGCGAAACTACTATGGCTACACCTTC | CSVESQRNYYGYTF
- | TRBJ2-7 | many | TRBV7-9 | TGTGCCAGCAGCACCCCCGGATACGAGCAGTACTTC | CASSTPGYEQYF
- | TRBJ2-1 | many | TRBV20-1 | TGCAGTGCTAGAGAATACAGGGCCTATCCATACAATGAGCAGTTCTTC | CSAREYRAYPYNEQFF
- | TRBJ1-6 | many | TRBV5-6 | TGTGCCAGCAGCCTACGACCGACCCTGCTTAATAATTCACCCCTCCACTTT | CASSLRPTLLNNSPLHF
TRBD1 | TRBJ1-4 | many | TRBV5-1 | TGCGCCAGCAGCCTTAACCCGGGACAGGGTGCAGAAAAACTGTTTTTT | CASSLNPGQGAEKLFF
- | TRBJ1-6 | many | TRBV20-1 | TGCAGTGCTAGTCCACGAGGGGCCTATTCACCCCTCCACTTT | CSASPRGAYSPLHF
TRBD1 | TRBJ1-4 | many | TRBV18 | TGTGCCAGCTCACGGACCGGGACAGGGGGCTGGTATGAAAAACTGTTTTTT | CASSRTGTGGWYEKLFF
- | TRBJ1-2 | - | TRBV28 | TGTGCCAGCAGTTCGACCCAAAGGAGCTATGGCTACACCTTC | CASSSTQRSYGYTF
- | TRBJ2-1 | many | TRBV5-5 | TGTGCCACGAATTCGGGGGGCTTCTACAATGAGCAGTTCTTC | CATNSGGFYNEQFF
- | TRBJ2-7 | - | TRBV5-1 | TGCGCCAGCAGCCCGCGTGTGCTCGGCTACGAGCAGTACTTC | CASSPRVLGYEQYF
- | TRBJ2-5 | many | TRBV7-9 | TGTGCCAGCCGGGACGGTCTAAGAGAGACCCAGTACTTC | CASRDGLRETQYF
- | TRBJ2-6 | few | TRBV12-3/TRBV12-4 | TGTGCCAGCAGTTTAAATAGGTGGCAGACTGAGGCCAACGTCCTGACTTTC | CASSLNRWQTEANVLTF
- | TRBJ1-3 | many | TRBV7-2 | TGTGCCAGCAGCTTAGGCAGATCAAGCTCTGGAAACACCATATATTTT | CASSLGRSSSGNTIYF
- | TRBJ1-2 | few | TRBV5-6 | TGTGCCAGCAGCTTGGAAATAGACAGCCCGGAGGACTATGGCTACACCTTC | CASSLEIDSPEDYGYTF
TRBD2 | TRBJ2-3 | many | TRBV6-2/TRBV6-3 | TGTGCCAGCAGTAACTCAACGGCGACTAGCGTCGGCACAGATACGCAGTATTTT | CASSNSTATSVGTDTQYF
- | TRBJ2-5 | many | TRBV15 | TGTGCCACCAGCAGAGGGGGGGGCCTACCGGAGACCCAGTACTTC | CATSRGGGLPETQYF
TRBD2 | TRBJ2-5 | many | TRBV18 | TGTGCCAGCTCACCAACTAGCGGGGGGAAACAAGAGACCCAGTACTTC | CASSPTSGGKQETQYF
- | TRBJ2-4 | many | TRBV4-1 | TGCGCCAGCAGCCAAGAGAAGGGGAAATGGGTCAAAAACATTCAGTACTTC | CASSQEKGKWVKNIQYF
- | TRBJ1-3 | many | TRBV10-3 | TGTGCCATCAGTGGCGGGTGTGGAAACACCATATATTTT | CAISGGCGNTIYF
TRBD2 | TRBJ2-1 | many | TRBV5-1 | TGCGCCAGCGGCCCGGGGACTAGCGGCGATGAGCAGTTCTTC | CASGPGTSGDEQFF
TRBD1 | TRBJ1-2 | many | TRBV6-6 | TGTGCCAGCAGTCAACCGGGACAGTCTATCTATGGCTACACCTTC | CASSQPGQSIYGYTF
TRBD1 | TRBJ1-1 | many | TRBV18 | TGTGCCAGCTCACCCGGGACAGGGCCCACTGAAGCTTTCTTT | CASSPGTGPTEAFF
- | TRBJ1-1 | many | TRBV20-1 | TGCAGTGCTAGAGATTTGCGGGGGGGAGCTTTCTTT | CSARDLRGGAFF
TRBD1 | TRBJ1-1 | - | TRBV4-2 | TGTGCCAGCAGCCAAGGGGACAGGTCTAACACTGAAGCTTTCTTT | CASSQGDRSNTEAFF
TRBD2 | TRBJ2-1 | many | TRBV2 | TGTGCCAGCGCTCAGGGACTAGCGGGGGGCAATGAGCAGTTCTTC | CASAQGLAGGNEQFF
- | TRBJ2-5 | many | TRBV6-2/TRBV6-3 | TGTGCCAGCAGCCGGACAGTAGTTGAGACCCAGTACTTC | CASSRTVVETQYF
TRBD1 | TRBJ1-1 | many | TRBV20-1 | TGCAGTGCTAGAGGACAGACGGGACAGCAAAAGGTGTCTTTCTTT | CSARGQTGQQKVSFF
- | TRBJ2-5 | - | TRBV4-1 | TGCGCCAGCAGCCAAGAGCCGAAGACCCAGTACTTC | CASSQEPKTQYF
- | TRBJ1-5 | many | TRBV6-2/TRBV6-3 | TGTGCCAGCAGCCACCGGGGCCCAAATCAGCCCCAGCATTTT | CASSHRGPNQPQHF
- | TRBJ1-2 | - | TRBV29-1 | TGCAGTACGGACAGCACTAACTATGGCTACACCTTC | CSTDSTNYGYTF
- | TRBJ2-1 | many | TRBV6-6 | TGTGCCAGCAGTTACTCTGGGGAGAGAGAGTTCTTC | CASSYSGEREFF
- | TRBJ1-1 | few | TRBV5-6 | TGTGCCAGCCAGCGTATTCTAACAGGTCCCCGGGGAACTGAAGCTTTCTTT | CASQRILTGPRGTEAFF
- | TRBJ1-1 | many | TRBV7-2 | TGTGCCAGCAGCTTAGGGGGGAGCGAAGCTTTCTTT | CASSLGGSEAFF